A single sample gave rise to the 9 T cell receptor beta chains below, sequenced in a study of T cells in Graves' hyperthyroidism and ophthalmopathy. Researchers amplified the TCR beta CDR3 regions from RNA transcripts. Using the HTBI primer set, a first-round RT-PCR was run on the TCR CDR3. MiXCR was run by TCRdb on the multiplex PCR reads, yielding one entry per CDR3 protein. The table has roughly 570,000 distinct CDR3 sequences, 46% seen once; the top ten hold 15% to 20%. Input material: peripheral blood or thyroid tissue (not recorded which). The source is an adult woman with Graves' disease, either hyperthyroidism or ophthalmopathy (not recorded which).

The chain links TRBV2 to TRBJ2-3, with D possibly matching TRBD1 (5 bases). The V and J ends lost 6 bases and 1 base respectively, with 5 bases between them. This CDR3 has 12 residues. Germline CDR1 SNHLY, CDR2 FYNNEI. The CDR3 here is CASRGGTDTQYF. DNA for the CDR3: TGTGCCAGCAGAGGGGGCACAGATACGCAGTATTTT.

This clonotype was picked up many times. The CDR3 DNA follows: TGTGCCCAACGACAGCCGCCTAACTATGGCTACACCTTC. Translating gives CAQRQPPNYGYTF. The chain recombines TRBV10-3 with TRBJ1-2; weak D call: TRBD1 (5 bases). CDR3 size: 13 residues. Germline CDR1 reads ENHRY; CDR2 reads SYGVKD. Between the trimmed V and J ends, which lost 11 bases and 0 bases, there was a span of 13 bases.

This chain uses TRBV24-1 with TRBJ2-2; 10 nucleotides agree with TRBD1. The CDR3 totals 16 residues. V lost 11 bases to trimming and J lost 8 bases; unmatched junction nucleotides: 16. Germline CDR1 and CDR2: KGHDR and SFDVKD. For the CDR3, the DNA is TGTGCCATATCCCCCGGGACAGGGGTCCAGGCAGGGGAGCTGTTTTTT. Its protein product is CAISPGTGVQAGELFF.

The V call is TRBV20-1, the J call TRBJ1-6; D possibly corresponds to TRBD1 (6 bases). Trimming stripped 1 base from V and 7 bases from J, with 14 bases between. Germline V gene sequence: CDR1 DFQATT, CDR2 SNEGSKA (reference sequence). The length of the CDR3 is 15 residues. CDR3: CSARVPGAANSPLHF. In nucleotides, the CDR3 is TGCAGTGCTAGAGTTCCGGGGGCAGCGAATTCACCCCTCCACTTT.

The chain links TRBV2 to TRBJ2-5; 9 bases are shared with TRBD2. The CDR3 extends over 14 amino acids. CDR1 and CDR2 (germline): SNHLY, FYNNEI. The V gene end was trimmed by 5 bases and the J gene end by 9 bases; junction bases not matched to a gene: 10. The CDR3 sequence is CASSWTSAPGAQYF. The CDR3 nucleotides read TGTGCCAGCAGTTGGACTAGCGCCCCCGGGGCCCAGTACTTC.

In the case of this clonotype: This CDR3 is missing its conserved last phenylalanine or tryptophan, likely due to a read error. No DNA is shown, since the ends of the CDR3 on it are uncertain; the CDR3 is the one TCRdb lists. V and J are TRBV10-2 and TRBJ1-4; the D call of TRBD1 is as the table states it, not checked on the DNA. Germline V gives CDR1 WSHSY, CDR2 SAAADI. The CDR3 is 10 amino acids long, termini counted. CDR3 loop: CATQDIPRGR.

This clonotype came up many times. One end of the junction fails to match germline, which may point to a read error. J is TRBJ1-2 and V is TRBV4-1; 7 positions match TRBD1. Germline V CDR1 and CDR2: MGHRA, YSYEKL. CDR3 size: 14 residues. The CDR3, as DNA: TGCGCCAGCAGCGAAGAACAGGGGACTTTTGGCTACACCTTC. This translates into CASSEEQGTFGYTF.

As for this clonotype: A single base separates this from a much larger clone, so it may be a read error. The V and J genes are TRBV20-1 and TRBJ1-2; 7 nucleotides match TRBD1. Germline lookup yields CDR1 DFQATT and CDR2 SNEGSKA (reference sequence). The CDR3 has 12 residues. CDR3 in amino acids: CSVEEGAYGYTF. The CDR3 DNA is TGCAGCGTTGAAGAGGGGGCCTATGGCTACACCTTC.

V and J are TRBV25-1 and TRBJ1-1, with TRBD1 identical over 9 bases. Unmatched junction bases numbered 8, after V lost 2 bases and J lost 7 bases. This CDR3 comprises 15 residues. Germline V gives CDR1 MGHDK, CDR2 SYGVNS. The CDR3 nucleotides are TGTGCCAGCAGTGAAGCCCCCGGACAGGGGCGTGAAGCTTTCTTT. Translated: CASSEAPGQGREAFF.